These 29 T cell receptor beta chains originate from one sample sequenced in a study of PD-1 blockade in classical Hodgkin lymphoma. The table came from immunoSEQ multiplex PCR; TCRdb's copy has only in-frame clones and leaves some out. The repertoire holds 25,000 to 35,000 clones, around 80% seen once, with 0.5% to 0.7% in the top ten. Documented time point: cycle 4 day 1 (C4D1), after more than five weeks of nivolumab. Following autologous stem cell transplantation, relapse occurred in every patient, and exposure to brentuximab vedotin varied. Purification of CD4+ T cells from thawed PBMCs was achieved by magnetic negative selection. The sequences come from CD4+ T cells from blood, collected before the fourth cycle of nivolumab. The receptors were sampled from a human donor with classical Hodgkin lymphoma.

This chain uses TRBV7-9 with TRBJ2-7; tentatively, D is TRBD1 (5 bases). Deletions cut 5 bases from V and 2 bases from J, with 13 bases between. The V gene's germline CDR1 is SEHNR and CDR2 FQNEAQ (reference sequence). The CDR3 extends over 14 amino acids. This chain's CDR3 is CASSPDIQTYEQYF. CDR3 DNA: TGTGCCAGCAGCCCGGACATACAAACCTACGAGCAGTACTTC.

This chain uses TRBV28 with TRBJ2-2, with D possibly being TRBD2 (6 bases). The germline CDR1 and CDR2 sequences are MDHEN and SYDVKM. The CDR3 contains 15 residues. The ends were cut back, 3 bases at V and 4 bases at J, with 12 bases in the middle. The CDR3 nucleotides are TGTGCCAGCAGTTTTGGGGGGAGTAGCACCGGGGAGCTGTTTTTT. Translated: CASSFGGSSTGELFF.

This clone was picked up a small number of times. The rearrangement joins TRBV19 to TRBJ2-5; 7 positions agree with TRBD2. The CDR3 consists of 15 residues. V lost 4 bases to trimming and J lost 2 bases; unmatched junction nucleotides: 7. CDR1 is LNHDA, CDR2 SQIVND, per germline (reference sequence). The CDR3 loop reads CASSSGRGSQETQYF. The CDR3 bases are TGTGCCAGTAGTAGTGGGCGGGGGTCTCAAGAGACCCAGTACTTC.

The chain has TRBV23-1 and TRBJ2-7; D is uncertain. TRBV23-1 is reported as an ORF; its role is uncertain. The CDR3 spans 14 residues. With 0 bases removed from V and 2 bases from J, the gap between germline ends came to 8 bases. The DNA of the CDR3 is TGCGCCAGCAGTCAATCGGTCAGGACCTACGAGCAGTACTTC. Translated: CASSQSVRTYEQYF.

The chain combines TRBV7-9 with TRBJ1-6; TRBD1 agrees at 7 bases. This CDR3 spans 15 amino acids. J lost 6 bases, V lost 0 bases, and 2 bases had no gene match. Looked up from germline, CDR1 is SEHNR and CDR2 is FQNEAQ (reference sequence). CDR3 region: CASSLAGTANSPLHF. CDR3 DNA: TGTGCCAGCAGCTTAGCGGGGACAGCTAATTCACCCCTCCACTTT.

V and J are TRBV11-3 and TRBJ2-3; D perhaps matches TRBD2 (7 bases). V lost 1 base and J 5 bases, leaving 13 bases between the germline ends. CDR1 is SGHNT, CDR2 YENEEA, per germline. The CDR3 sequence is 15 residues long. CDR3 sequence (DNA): TGTGCCAGCAGCTTAGGAGGGGGGGCGGTAGATACGCAGTATTTT. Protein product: CASSLGGGAVDTQYF.

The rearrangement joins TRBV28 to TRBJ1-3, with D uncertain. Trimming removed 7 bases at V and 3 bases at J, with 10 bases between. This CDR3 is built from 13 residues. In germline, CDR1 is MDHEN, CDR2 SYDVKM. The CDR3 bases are TGTGCCAGCACCCACCGTTATGGAAACACCATATATTTT. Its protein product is CASTHRYGNTIYF.

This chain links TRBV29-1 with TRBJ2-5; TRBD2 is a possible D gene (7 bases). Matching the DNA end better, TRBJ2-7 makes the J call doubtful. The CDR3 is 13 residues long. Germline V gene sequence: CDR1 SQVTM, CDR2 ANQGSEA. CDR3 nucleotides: TGCAGCGTTGGTAGGGGGGGGCACTACGAGCAGTACTTC. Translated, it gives CSVGRGGHYEQYF.

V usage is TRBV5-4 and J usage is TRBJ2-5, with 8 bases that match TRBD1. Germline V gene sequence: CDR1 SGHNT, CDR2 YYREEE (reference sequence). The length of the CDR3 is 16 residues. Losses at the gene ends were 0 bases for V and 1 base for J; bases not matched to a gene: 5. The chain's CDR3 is CASSLAQGVFQETQYF. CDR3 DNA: TGTGCCAGCAGCTTGGCACAGGGGGTATTCCAAGAGACCCAGTACTTC.

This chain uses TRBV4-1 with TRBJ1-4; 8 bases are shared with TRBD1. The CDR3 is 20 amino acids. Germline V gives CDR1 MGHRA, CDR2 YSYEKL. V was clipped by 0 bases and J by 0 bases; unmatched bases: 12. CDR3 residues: CASSQDSADRAGATNEKLFF. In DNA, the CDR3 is TGCGCCAGCAGCCAAGATTCGGCGGACAGGGCGGGCGCAACTAATGAAAAACTGTTTTTT.

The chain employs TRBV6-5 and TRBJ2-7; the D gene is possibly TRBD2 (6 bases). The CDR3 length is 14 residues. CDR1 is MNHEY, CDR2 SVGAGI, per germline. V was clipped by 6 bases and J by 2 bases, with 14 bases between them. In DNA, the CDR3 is TGTGCCAGCAGCCCCGGGACTCTTCCCTACGAGCAGTACTTC. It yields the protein CASSPGTLPYEQYF.

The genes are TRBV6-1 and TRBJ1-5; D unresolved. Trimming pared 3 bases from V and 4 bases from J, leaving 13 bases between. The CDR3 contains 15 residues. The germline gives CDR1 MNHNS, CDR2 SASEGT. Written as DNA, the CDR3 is TGTGCCAGCAGTGACCCCGGGAGTGGTAATCAGCCCCAGCATTTT. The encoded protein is CASSDPGSGNQPQHF.

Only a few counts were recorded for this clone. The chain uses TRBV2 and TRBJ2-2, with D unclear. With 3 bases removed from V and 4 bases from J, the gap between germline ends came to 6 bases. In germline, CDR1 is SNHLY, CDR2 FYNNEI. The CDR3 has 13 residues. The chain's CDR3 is CASSDHLTGELFF. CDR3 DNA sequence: TGTGCCAGCAGTGATCACCTCACCGGGGAGCTGTTTTTT.

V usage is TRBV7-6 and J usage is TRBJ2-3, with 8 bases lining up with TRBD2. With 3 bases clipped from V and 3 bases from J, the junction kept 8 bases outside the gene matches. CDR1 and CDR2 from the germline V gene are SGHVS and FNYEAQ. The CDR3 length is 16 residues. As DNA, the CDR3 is TGTGCCAGCAGCTTTGGGCCTACGGGAGGGACAGATACGCAGTATTTT. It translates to CASSFGPTGGTDTQYF. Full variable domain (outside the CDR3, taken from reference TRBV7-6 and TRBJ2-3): GAGVSQSPRYKVTKRGQDVALRCDPISGHVSLYWYRQALGQGPEFLTYFNYEAQQDKSGLPNDRFSAERPEGSISTLTIQRTEQRDSAMYRCASSFGPTGGTDTQYFGPGTRLTVL.

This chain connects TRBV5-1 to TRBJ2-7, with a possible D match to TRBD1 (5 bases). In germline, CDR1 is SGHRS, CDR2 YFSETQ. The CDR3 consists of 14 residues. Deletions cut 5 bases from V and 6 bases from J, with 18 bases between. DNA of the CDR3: TGCGCCAGCAGGAGACGGGTGGAAGGGGTCGAGCAGTACTTC. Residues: CASRRRVEGVEQYF.

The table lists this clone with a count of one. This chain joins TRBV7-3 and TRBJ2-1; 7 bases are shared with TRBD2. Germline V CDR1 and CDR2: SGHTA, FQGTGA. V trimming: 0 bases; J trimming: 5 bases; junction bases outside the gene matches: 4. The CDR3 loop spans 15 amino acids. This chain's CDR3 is CASSLTLADNNEQFF. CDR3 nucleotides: TGTGCCAGCAGCTTAACCCTAGCGGATAACAATGAGCAGTTCTTC.

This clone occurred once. CDR3 loop: CASSRGHQNIQYF. In DNA form, the CDR3 reads TGTGCCAGCAGCCGAGGGCACCAAAACATTCAGTACTTC. The chain uses TRBV7-2 and TRBJ2-4, with D possibly being TRBD2 (5 bases). Trimming took 5 bases from V and 5 from J, leaving 10 bases between them. The V gene's germline CDR1 is SGHTA and CDR2 FQGNSA. The CDR3 runs to 13 residues.

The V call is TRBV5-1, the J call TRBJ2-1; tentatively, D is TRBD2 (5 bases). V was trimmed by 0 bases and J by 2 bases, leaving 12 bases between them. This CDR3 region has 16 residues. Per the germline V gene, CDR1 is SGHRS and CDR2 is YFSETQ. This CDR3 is CASSLASRAAYNEQFF. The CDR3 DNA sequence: TGCGCCAGCAGCTTGGCCTCGCGGGCCGCCTACAATGAGCAGTTCTTC.

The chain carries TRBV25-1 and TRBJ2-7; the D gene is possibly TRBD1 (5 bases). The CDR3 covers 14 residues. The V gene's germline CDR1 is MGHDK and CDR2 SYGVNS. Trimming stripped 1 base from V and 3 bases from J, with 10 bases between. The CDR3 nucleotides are TGTGCCAGCAGTGAATGGAGCAGGGACTACGAGCAGTACTTC. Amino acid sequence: CASSEWSRDYEQYF.

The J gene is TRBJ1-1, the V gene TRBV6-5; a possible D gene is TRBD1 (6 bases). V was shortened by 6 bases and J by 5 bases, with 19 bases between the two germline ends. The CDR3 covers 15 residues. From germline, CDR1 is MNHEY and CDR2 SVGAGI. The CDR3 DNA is TGTGCCAGCAGCACAACGAACAGGGTGGGTACTGAAGCTTTCTTT. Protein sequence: CASSTTNRVGTEAFF.

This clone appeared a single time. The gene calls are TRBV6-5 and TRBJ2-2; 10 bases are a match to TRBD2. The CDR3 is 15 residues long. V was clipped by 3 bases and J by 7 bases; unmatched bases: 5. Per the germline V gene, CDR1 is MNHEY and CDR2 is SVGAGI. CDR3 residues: CASSYSGGRGGELFF. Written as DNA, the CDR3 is TGTGCCAGCAGTTATAGCGGGGGGCGGGGCGGGGAGCTGTTTTTT.

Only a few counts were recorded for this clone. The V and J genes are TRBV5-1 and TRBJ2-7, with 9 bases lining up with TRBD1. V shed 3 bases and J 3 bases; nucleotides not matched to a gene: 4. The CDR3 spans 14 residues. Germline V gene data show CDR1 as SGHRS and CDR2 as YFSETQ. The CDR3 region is CASSWDRVFYEQYF. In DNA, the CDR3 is TGCGCCAGCAGCTGGGACAGGGTCTTCTACGAGCAGTACTTC.

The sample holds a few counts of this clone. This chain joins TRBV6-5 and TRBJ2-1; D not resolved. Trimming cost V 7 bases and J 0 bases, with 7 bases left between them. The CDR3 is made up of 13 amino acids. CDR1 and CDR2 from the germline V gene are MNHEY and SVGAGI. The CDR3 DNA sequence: TGTGCCAGCACGCGAAGCTCCTACAATGAGCAGTTCTTC. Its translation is CASTRSSYNEQFF.

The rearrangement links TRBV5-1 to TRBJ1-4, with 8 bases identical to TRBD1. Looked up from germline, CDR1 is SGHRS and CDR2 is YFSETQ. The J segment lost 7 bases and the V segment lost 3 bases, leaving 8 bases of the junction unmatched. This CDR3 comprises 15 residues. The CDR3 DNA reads TGCGCCAGCAGCTACACCGGGACAGGAGGTGAAAAACTGTTTTTT. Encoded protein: CASSYTGTGGEKLFF.

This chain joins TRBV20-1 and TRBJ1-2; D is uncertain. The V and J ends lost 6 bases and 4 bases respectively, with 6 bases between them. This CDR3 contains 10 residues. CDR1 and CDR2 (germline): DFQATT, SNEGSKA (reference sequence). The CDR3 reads CSASFYGYTF. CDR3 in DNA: TGCAGTGCAAGCTTCTATGGCTACACCTTC.

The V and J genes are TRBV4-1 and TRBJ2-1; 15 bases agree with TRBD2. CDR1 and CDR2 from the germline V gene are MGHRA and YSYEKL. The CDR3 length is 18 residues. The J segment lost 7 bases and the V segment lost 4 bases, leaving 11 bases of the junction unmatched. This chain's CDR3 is CASSPRTSGGALSNEQFF. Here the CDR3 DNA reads TGCGCCAGCAGCCCTAGGACTAGCGGGGGGGCCTTGTCTAATGAGCAGTTCTTC.

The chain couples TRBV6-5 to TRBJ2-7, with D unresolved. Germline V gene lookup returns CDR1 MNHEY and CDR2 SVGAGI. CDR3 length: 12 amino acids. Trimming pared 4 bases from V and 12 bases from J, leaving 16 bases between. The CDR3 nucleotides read TGTGCCAGCAGTTTGCCCAAGGGCCGAGCGTACTTC. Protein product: CASSLPKGRAYF.

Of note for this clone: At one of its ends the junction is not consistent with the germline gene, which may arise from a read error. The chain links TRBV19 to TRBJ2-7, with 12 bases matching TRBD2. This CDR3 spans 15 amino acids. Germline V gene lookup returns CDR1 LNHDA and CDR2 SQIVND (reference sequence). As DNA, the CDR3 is TGTGCCAGCAGTATCGGGACTAGCGGGTCCTACGAGCAGTACTTC. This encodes CASSIGTSGSYEQYF.

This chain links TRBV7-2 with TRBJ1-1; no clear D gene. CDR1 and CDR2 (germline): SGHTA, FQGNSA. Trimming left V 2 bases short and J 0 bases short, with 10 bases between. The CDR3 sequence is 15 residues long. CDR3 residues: CASSLWSGVNTEAFF. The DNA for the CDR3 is TGTGCCAGCAGCTTATGGTCTGGGGTGAACACTGAAGCTTTCTTT.